A selection of T cell receptor beta chains follows, all from one sample in a study of regulatory T cells in long-lasting Graves disease. In TCRdb, the multiplex PCR reads were re-called with MiXCR into one record per CDR3 protein. Found here are hundreds of thousands of distinct CDR3 sequences, 30% of them singletons; the top ten hold 40% to 55%. The sample was peripheral blood mononuclear cells (PBMCs), taken when the disease was refractory, from a patient treated with antithyroid drugs. All receptors come from a female donor with Graves disease. CDR3s leave out the opening cysteine and the closing phenylalanine or tryptophan. The size entry is marked missing in some rows and otherwise reads once, few, many or a size class.

V	size	J	CDR3
TRBV12-3/TRBV12-4	many	TRBJ2-5	ASSRTGVQETQY
TRBV11-2	many	TRBJ2-7	ASTPGLTYEQY
TRBV4-1	.	TRBJ2-7	ASSQILAGGEAEQY
TRBV6-1	.	TRBJ2-3	ASSPGTPYGTDTQY
TRBV29-1	.	TRBJ1-3	SVAVGPGNTIY
TRBV19	few	TRBJ2-7	ASTTGGTGDEQY
TRBV7-3	.	TRBJ1-1	ASSLGFVTEAF
TRBV5-4	.	TRBJ2-2	ASSPGQRLNTGELF
TRBV10-3	many	TRBJ1-1	AIRSVNTEAF
TRBV10-3	few	TRBJ2-5	AISGTTGGEETQY
TRBV11-2	.	TRBJ2-7	ASSKDHSVGTYEQY
TRBV7-7	.	TRBJ2-5	ASSSGTSGRPMGETQY
TRBV6-1	.	TRBJ2-7	ASGVDGQSYEQY
TRBV12-3/TRBV12-4	few	TRBJ1-6	ASSLSRTPSSPLH
TRBV15	.	TRBJ2-7	ATSSAEQVYEQY
TRBV6-1	many	TRBJ2-5	ASMQPSGGQETQY
TRBV20-1	many	TRBJ2-5	SARALDRGVQTQY
TRBV5-6	.	TRBJ1-6	ASSSDRTGRNSPLH
TRBV15	few	TRBJ1-5	ATSRDYRENQPQH
TRBV18	few	TRBJ2-7	ASSPGRGEQY
TRBV5-4	.	TRBJ2-2	ASSPRLAGGAGELF
TRBV25-1	.	TRBJ1-2	ASSEYADFNYGYT
TRBV28	many	TRBJ1-2	ASSWARDRGKNYGYT
TRBV6-2/TRBV6-3	many	TRBJ1-2	ASGRAGGPYGYT
TRBV12-3/TRBV12-4	.	TRBJ1-1	ASSPARQGEAF
TRBV6-5	.	TRBJ2-7	ASSYPGQPEQY
TRBV12-3/TRBV12-4	many	TRBJ2-5	ASSPRTSGRVWQETQY
TRBV12-3/TRBV12-4	few	TRBJ2-5	ASSLYRKETQY
TRBV3-1	.	TRBJ1-1	ASSLHRSGSPEAF
TRBV9	.	TRBJ2-5	ASSVQEQETQY
TRBV6-1	few	TRBJ1-1	ASTLLEGTTEAF
TRBV19	.	TRBJ1-2	ATMRPGGTYGYT
TRBV28	many	TRBJ1-5	ASSPKDRGNQPQH
TRBV2	few	TRBJ2-2	ASSYSRDSYTGELF
TRBV19	few	TRBJ1-2	ASRSSLNYGYT
TRBV27	.	TRBJ1-1	ASSRGRENTEAF
TRBV29-1	few	TRBJ2-7	SVECRTYEQY
TRBV9	.	TRBJ1-6	ASSVDQGDNSPLH
TRBV18	.	TRBJ2-7	ASSAGVSEQY
TRBV5-1	.	TRBJ2-5	ASSTGLPQETQY
TRBV6-1	.	TRBJ2-5	ASAGAETQY
TRBV7-3	.	TRBJ1-1	ASRSGVNTEAF
TRBV6-2/TRBV6-3	.	TRBJ1-6	ASSDSDREGWRNSPLH
TRBV13	.	TRBJ1-2	ASSSRPGQGFYGYT
TRBV29-1	.	TRBJ1-2	SVALAGGLYGYT
TRBV5-5	once	TRBJ2-7	ASSGPTGSYEQY
TRBV5-1	.	TRBJ1-1	ASSFRQGGMNTEAF
TRBV11-2	.	TRBJ2-7	ASRRPGIDEQY